Given below is one T cell receptor beta chain in context. It has no known antigen specificity. No base qualities exist here, and no much larger clone lies one base off it. The entry originates in a study of shared clonotypes between healthy human individuals (dated by TCRdb to about 2020). Looking at the study overall: The cohort comprised a couple of women and three men aged 18 to 49 years. Per donor, three plates each were used for CD4 naive and CD4 memory, two for CD8 naive, and one for CD8 memory. The study deeply sequenced blood TCR repertoires of roughly five healthy adults to estimate repertoire size and the extent of clonotype sharing between individuals. To increase sequencing depth and limit assay-specific biases, different laboratories used diverse techniques to prepare libraries and sequence TCR repertoires. Per donor, leukapheresis produced somewhere between about 0.85 and 10 billion PBMCs. General conclusions and limits of the study: Naive subsets generally had larger estimated clonotype richness than memory subsets. Even with the large sequencing depth, rarefaction of the sorted-subset datasets indicated that sequencing was incomplete. When several donors were compared, the shared fraction of clonotypes was 5% to 6.5% for naive CD4, over 3% for naive CD8, 2.3% for memory CD4, and under 0.5% for memory CD8. Pairwise subsampling indicated that sequencing depth was expected to affect the degree of clonotype sharing among donors. The genetic and exposure-history diversity represented was limited by the small number of donors. Sampling was limited to blood, and TCR repertoires in tissue likely differ from TCR repertoires in blood. Compared with non-shared clonotypes, clonotypes shared by all four sorted-subset donors had higher generation probabilities.

Using the deep immunoSEQ assay, multiplex PCR amplified TCR CDR3 regions from genomic DNA. Extracted genomic DNA from each cell subset was spread evenly across all wells of several immunoSEQ 96-well plates, with each plate serving as a replicate. For sorted subsets, each replicate PCR was loaded with approximately 200 ng genomic DNA, equivalent to 32,000 or so T cell genomes. Purified libraries were quantified with a Qubit 3.0 fluorometer, sized on a Bioanalyzer 2100, and re-quantified with the KAPA Library Quantification kit. A separate single-read 150-cycle Illumina NextSeq 550 flow cell was used to sequence each immunoSEQ 96-well plate. The authors' analysis ran thus. Because only junctional sequences without quality scores were contained in the immunoSEQ output, filtering matching that applied to full-length reads could not be performed. Sequences were annotated with PyIR, a Python wrapper for IgBLAST v1.9, using IMGT germline references to assign V/J genes and CDR3. Reads were removed for weak V/J assignments (E-value above 1e-6), missing CDR3, stop codons, out-of-frame junctions, or ambiguous translated residues. V3J clonotypes were defined by identical inferred V gene, J gene, and CDR3 amino acid sequence. Percentage overlap between repertoires was computed as shared unique clonotypes divided by the size of the smaller repertoire. Repertoire richness was assessed with RTK rarefaction, the Chao1 estimator, and Recon v2.1 estimates of unobserved clonotypes. For all TCRbeta clonotypes obtained by the gDNA method from a handful of donors, generation probabilities were computed with OLGA. TCRdb re-hosts the immuneACCESS table, in-frame sequences only. Its copies lack some clones; in the studies checked, an unresolved V gene accounts for under half of them, and the cause for the rest is not known. That table furnishes V, J and clone size, whereas the DNA furnished D and trimming. Present in this sample are approximately 2.4 million clones, approximately 94% of which were seen just once. 0.1% to 0.15% of the sample belongs to the ten largest clones.

Healthy HIV-negative adults with no recently reported acute infections or vaccinations were included as donors. Every donor was a Caucasian adult living in Nashville, Tennessee, USA. CD4+ T cells were enriched by magnetic negative selection, after which naive cells were positively selected on CD45RA and the negative fraction was taken as the memory subset. After blood collection by leukapheresis, PBMCs were isolated using Ficoll-Histopaque density gradient centrifugation and then cryopreserved in the vapor phase of liquid nitrogen. Analytical flow cytometry was used to check the purity and quantity of every magnetically sorted T cell population. Genomic DNA was isolated from each sorted fraction and quantified by UV absorbance on a Nanodrop 2000c. V has 3 bases trimmed and J has 4 bases trimmed; junction bases matching no gene number 24. Reading the germline V gene (reference sequence) gives CDR1 GTSNPN and CDR2 SVGIG. Inclusive of the bounding cysteine and phenylalanine, the CDR3 is 19 residues long. Only CDR3 DNA remains: 57 bases, in frame from the first base.

This clonotype originated in a man aged 18 to 30 in good health. The chain is assembled from TRBV30 and TRBJ2-7; TRBD1 aligns with 7 central bases. Sequencing was done on a sample of naive CD4+ T cells sorted from blood. The cell subset or site label on this specimen signifies: CD45RA+ positively selected. CDR3 protein: CAWSVTLGRRRQGMYEQYF. The nucleotide sequence reads TGTGCCTGGAGCGTAACCCTGGGCCGGAGGAGACAGGGTATGTACGAGCAGTACTTC. With the portions outside the CDR3 filled from the reference TRBV30 and TRBJ2-7 genes, the complete variable region becomes SQTIHQWPATLVQPVGSPLSLECTVEGTSNPNLYWYRQAAGRGLQLLFYSVGIGQISSEVPQNLSASRPQDRQFILSSKKLLLSDSGFYLCAWSVTLGRRRQGMYEQYFGPGTRLTVT.